A selection of T cell receptor beta chains follows, all from one sample in a study of cytomegalovirus exposure and HLA in healthy donors. Here immunoSEQ multiplex PCR was the method, and the copy in TCRdb shows in-frame clones only, minus some. The sample lists approximately 32,000 clones, roughly 90% seen once, with 2% to 3% in the top ten. Specimen: PBMCs. These TCRs come from a young woman in good health and CMV-seronegative. The CDR3 runs from the conserved cysteine through the conserved F or W. Each record gives: CDR3 length, clone size, J gene, V gene, D gene, CDR3 protein, CDR3 DNA. D genes are given only for firm matches. A row's size may be missing; if present it is once, few, many or a size class.

CDR3 length: 16; clone size: once; J gene: TRBJ2-7; V gene: TRBV19; D gene: TRBD2; CDR3 protein: CASSNPTGGSLGEQYF; CDR3 DNA: TGTGCCAGTAGTAACCCCACGGGGGGTAGTTTGGGCGAGCAGTACTTC
CDR3 length: 15; clone size: .; J gene: TRBJ1-1; V gene: TRBV2; D gene: TRBD1; CDR3 protein: CASSEAGQGITEAFF; CDR3 DNA: TGTGCCAGCAGTGAAGCGGGACAGGGGATCACTGAAGCTTTCTTT
CDR3 length: 17; clone size: .; J gene: TRBJ2-1; V gene: TRBV7-2; D gene: .; CDR3 protein: CASSLGLGTPTYNEQFF; CDR3 DNA: TGTGCCAGCAGCTTAGGACTCGGGACACCAACCTACAATGAGCAGTTCTTC
CDR3 length: 16; clone size: .; J gene: TRBJ2-3; V gene: TRBV9; D gene: TRBD1; CDR3 protein: CASSVAGGGGTDTQYF; CDR3 DNA: TGTGCCAGCAGCGTAGCAGGGGGCGGGGGCACAGATACGCAGTATTTT
CDR3 length: 15; clone size: .; J gene: TRBJ2-1; V gene: TRBV4-1; D gene: TRBD2; CDR3 protein: CASSQGASGDNEQFF; CDR3 DNA: TGCGCCAGCAGCCAAGGGGCTAGCGGGGACAATGAGCAGTTCTTC
CDR3 length: 15; clone size: .; J gene: TRBJ2-3; V gene: TRBV11-2; D gene: TRBD1; CDR3 protein: CASRRTGGGTDTQYF; CDR3 DNA: TGTGCCAGCAGAAGGACAGGGGGGGGCACAGATACGCAGTATTTT
CDR3 length: 17; clone size: .; J gene: TRBJ2-7; V gene: TRBV28; D gene: .; CDR3 protein: CASTLGQGPGGYYEQYF; CDR3 DNA: TGTGCCAGCACCTTAGGACAGGGCCCGGGGGGTTACTACGAGCAGTACTTC
CDR3 length: 16; clone size: .; J gene: TRBJ2-3; V gene: TRBV14; D gene: .; CDR3 protein: CASSQEGWAVTDTQYF; CDR3 DNA: TGTGCCAGCAGCCAAGAGGGTTGGGCCGTCACAGATACGCAGTATTTT
CDR3 length: 14; clone size: .; J gene: TRBJ2-7; V gene: TRBV19; D gene: .; CDR3 protein: CASSIGAEPYEQYF; CDR3 DNA: TGTGCCAGTAGTATAGGAGCGGAGCCCTACGAGCAGTACTTC
CDR3 length: 16; clone size: .; J gene: TRBJ1-3; V gene: TRBV9; D gene: .; CDR3 protein: CASSTLGEISGNTIYF; CDR3 DNA: TGTGCCAGCAGCACCCTCGGAGAGATCTCTGGAAACACCATATATTTT
CDR3 length: 15; clone size: once; J gene: TRBJ2-1; V gene: TRBV7-3; D gene: .; CDR3 protein: CASSLDSDSHNEQFF; CDR3 DNA: TGTGCCAGCAGCTTAGATTCTGACTCACACAATGAGCAGTTCTTC
CDR3 length: 14; clone size: .; J gene: TRBJ1-1; V gene: TRBV28; D gene: TRBD1; CDR3 protein: CASTGTGGRAEAFF; CDR3 DNA: TGTGCCAGCACCGGGACAGGGGGCAGAGCTGAAGCTTTCTTT
CDR3 length: 16; clone size: .; J gene: TRBJ2-5; V gene: TRBV2; D gene: .; CDR3 protein: CASSVRGSSIDETQYF; CDR3 DNA: TGTGCCAGCAGTGTTCGAGGGAGCAGCATCGATGAGACCCAGTACTTC
CDR3 length: 18; clone size: .; J gene: TRBJ2-5; V gene: TRBV27; D gene: TRBD2; CDR3 protein: CASSLSSGEGRRGETQYF; CDR3 DNA: TGTGCCAGCAGTTTATCGTCGGGGGAGGGGCGGAGGGGAGAGACCCAGTACTTC
CDR3 length: 16; clone size: once; J gene: TRBJ1-5; V gene: TRBV30; D gene: TRBD1; CDR3 protein: CAWSVDRQGAFQPQHF; CDR3 DNA: TGTGCCTGGAGTGTAGATAGGCAGGGGGCCTTTCAGCCCCAGCATTTT
CDR3 length: 17; clone size: .; J gene: TRBJ2-2; V gene: TRBV7-2; D gene: .; CDR3 protein: CASSLQGSLTNTGELFF; CDR3 DNA: TGTGCCAGCAGCTTACAGGGCTCTCTCACGAACACCGGGGAGCTGTTTTTT
CDR3 length: 14; clone size: .; J gene: TRBJ2-2; V gene: TRBV7-9; D gene: .; CDR3 protein: CASSFSVFTGELFF; CDR3 DNA: TGTGCCAGCAGCTTTTCAGTCTTCACCGGGGAGCTGTTTTTT
CDR3 length: 13; clone size: .; J gene: TRBJ2-7; V gene: TRBV7-7; D gene: .; CDR3 protein: CASSLDSNYEQYF; CDR3 DNA: TGTGCCAGCAGCTTAGACAGTAACTACGAGCAGTACTTC
CDR3 length: 13; clone size: .; J gene: TRBJ2-7; V gene: TRBV15; D gene: TRBD2; CDR3 protein: CAFSTSGTGEQYF; CDR3 DNA: TGTGCCTTCTCGACTAGCGGGACCGGCGAGCAGTACTTC
CDR3 length: 13; clone size: .; J gene: TRBJ2-5; V gene: TRBV7-9; D gene: .; CDR3 protein: CASSLEVRETQYF; CDR3 DNA: TGTGCCAGCAGCTTAGAAGTTCGGGAGACCCAGTACTTC
CDR3 length: 13; clone size: .; J gene: TRBJ2-1; V gene: TRBV28; D gene: TRBD1; CDR3 protein: CASRTGFYNEQFF; CDR3 DNA: TGTGCCAGCAGGACAGGGTTCTACAATGAGCAGTTCTTC
CDR3 length: 14; clone size: .; J gene: TRBJ2-7; V gene: TRBV10-3; D gene: .; CDR3 protein: CAISDRGDSYEQYF; CDR3 DNA: TGTGCCATCAGTGACCGCGGGGACTCCTACGAGCAGTACTTC
CDR3 length: 14; clone size: .; J gene: TRBJ2-1; V gene: TRBV30; D gene: .; CDR3 protein: CAWSVGGFYNEQFF; CDR3 DNA: TGTGCCTGGAGTGTCGGCGGGTTCTACAATGAGCAGTTCTTC
CDR3 length: 16; clone size: once; J gene: TRBJ2-1; V gene: TRBV7-2; D gene: .; CDR3 protein: CASSLVLARFHNEQFF; CDR3 DNA: TGTGCCAGCAGCCTCGTTCTGGCAAGATTCCACAATGAGCAGTTCTTC
CDR3 length: 15; clone size: .; J gene: TRBJ2-1; V gene: TRBV7-9; D gene: .; CDR3 protein: CASSPTGISYNEQFF; CDR3 DNA: TGTGCCAGCAGCCCTACAGGGATCTCCTACAATGAGCAGTTCTTC
CDR3 length: 14; clone size: .; J gene: TRBJ2-1; V gene: TRBV9; D gene: .; CDR3 protein: CASSVGTVYNEQFF; CDR3 DNA: TGTGCCAGCAGCGTCGGGACTGTATACAATGAGCAGTTCTTC
CDR3 length: 16; clone size: once; J gene: TRBJ1-1; V gene: TRBV11-2; D gene: TRBD1; CDR3 protein: CASSSQQGRWYTEAFF; CDR3 DNA: TGTGCCAGCAGCTCGCAACAGGGGCGCTGGTACACTGAAGCTTTCTTT
CDR3 length: 13; clone size: .; J gene: TRBJ2-1; V gene: TRBV10-3; D gene: TRBD1; CDR3 protein: CATLGTGQNEQFF; CDR3 DNA: TGTGCCACACTCGGGACAGGGCAAAATGAGCAGTTCTTC
CDR3 length: 14; clone size: .; J gene: TRBJ1-2; V gene: TRBV5-8; D gene: .; CDR3 protein: CASSTRSGDYGYTF; CDR3 DNA: TGTGCCAGCAGCACCCGGTCGGGGGACTATGGCTACACCTTC
CDR3 length: 17; clone size: .; J gene: TRBJ1-1; V gene: TRBV28; D gene: .; CDR3 protein: CASSLWWPPHKNTEAFF; CDR3 DNA: TGTGCCAGCAGTTTATGGTGGCCGCCACATAAGAACACTGAAGCTTTCTTT
CDR3 length: 18; clone size: .; J gene: TRBJ2-2; V gene: TRBV25-1; D gene: TRBD2; CDR3 protein: CASSDSTASGTNTGELFF; CDR3 DNA: TGTGCCAGCAGTGATTCGACCGCTAGCGGGACGAACACCGGGGAGCTGTTTTTT
CDR3 length: 14; clone size: .; J gene: TRBJ2-3; V gene: TRBV27; D gene: .; CDR3 protein: CASSRVGDWSQQYF; CDR3 DNA: TGTGCCAGCAGTCGGGTCGGGGATTGGTCCCAGCAGTATTTT
CDR3 length: 17; clone size: .; J gene: TRBJ2-4; V gene: TRBV7-2; D gene: TRBD2; CDR3 protein: CASSLVSGRAMGDIQYF; CDR3 DNA: TGTGCCAGCAGCTTAGTTAGCGGGAGGGCCATGGGAGACATTCAGTACTTC